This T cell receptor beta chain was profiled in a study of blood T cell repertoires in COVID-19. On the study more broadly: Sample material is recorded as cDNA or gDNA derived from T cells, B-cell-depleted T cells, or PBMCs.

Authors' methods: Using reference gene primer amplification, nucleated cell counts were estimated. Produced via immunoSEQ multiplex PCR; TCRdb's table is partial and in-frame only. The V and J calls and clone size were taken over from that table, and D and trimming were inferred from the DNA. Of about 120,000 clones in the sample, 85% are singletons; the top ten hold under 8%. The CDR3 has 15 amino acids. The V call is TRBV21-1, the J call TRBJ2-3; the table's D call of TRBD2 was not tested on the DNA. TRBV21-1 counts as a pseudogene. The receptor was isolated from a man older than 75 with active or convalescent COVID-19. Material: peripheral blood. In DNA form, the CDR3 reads TGTGCCAGCAGCCTGACTAGCGGGGGGGAAGGTACGCAGTATTTT. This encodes CASSLTSGGEGTQYF.